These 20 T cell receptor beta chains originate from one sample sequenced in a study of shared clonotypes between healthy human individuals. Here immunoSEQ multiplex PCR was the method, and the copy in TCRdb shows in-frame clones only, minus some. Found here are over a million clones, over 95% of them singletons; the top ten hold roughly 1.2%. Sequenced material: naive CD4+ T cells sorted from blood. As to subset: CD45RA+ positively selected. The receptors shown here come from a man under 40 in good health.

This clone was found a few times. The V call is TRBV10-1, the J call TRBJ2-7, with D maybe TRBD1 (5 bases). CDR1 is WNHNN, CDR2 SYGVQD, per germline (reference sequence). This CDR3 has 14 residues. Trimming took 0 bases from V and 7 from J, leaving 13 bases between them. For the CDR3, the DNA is TGCGCCAGCAGTGAGTCAGGGGCTGTCGAGGAGCAGTACTTC. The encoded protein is CASSESGAVEEQYF.

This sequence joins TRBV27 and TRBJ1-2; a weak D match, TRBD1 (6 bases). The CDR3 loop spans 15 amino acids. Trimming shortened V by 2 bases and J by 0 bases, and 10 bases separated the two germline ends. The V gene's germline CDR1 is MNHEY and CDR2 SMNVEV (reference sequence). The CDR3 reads CASSLGAGANYGYTF. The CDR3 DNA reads TGTGCCAGCAGTTTAGGGGCAGGGGCTAACTATGGCTACACCTTC.

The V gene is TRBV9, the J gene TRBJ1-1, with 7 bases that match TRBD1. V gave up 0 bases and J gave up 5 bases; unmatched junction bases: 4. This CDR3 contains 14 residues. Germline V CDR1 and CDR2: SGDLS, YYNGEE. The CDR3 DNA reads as TGTGCCAGCAGCGTAGCTCCCAGGGGGACTGAAGCTTTCTTT. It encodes CASSVAPRGTEAFF.

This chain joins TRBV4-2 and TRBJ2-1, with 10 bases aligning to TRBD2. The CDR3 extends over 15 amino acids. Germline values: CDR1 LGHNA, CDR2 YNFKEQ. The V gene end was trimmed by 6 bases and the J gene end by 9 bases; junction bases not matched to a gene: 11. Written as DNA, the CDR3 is TGTGCCAGCAGTCGCTCCCTAGCGGGAGAATTTGAGCAGTTCTTC. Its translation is CASSRSLAGEFEQFF.

This chain's CDR3 is CASSLGPNRELFF. The CDR3 DNA reads as TGTGCCAGCAGCTTGGGGCCAAACCGGGAGCTGTTTTTT. The chain employs TRBV5-8 and TRBJ2-2, with D unresolved. The CDR3 contains 13 residues. Trimming removed 0 bases at V and 9 bases at J, with 9 bases between. Germline V CDR1 and CDR2: SGHTS, YDEGEE.

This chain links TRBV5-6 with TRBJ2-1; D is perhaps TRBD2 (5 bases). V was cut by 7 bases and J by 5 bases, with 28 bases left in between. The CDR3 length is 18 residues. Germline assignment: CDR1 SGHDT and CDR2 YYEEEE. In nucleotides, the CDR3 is TGTGCCAGCGTCTATTCGCGGATGCCCTTTGGAGGAGACAATGAGCAGTTCTTC. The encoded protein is CASVYSRMPFGGDNEQFF.

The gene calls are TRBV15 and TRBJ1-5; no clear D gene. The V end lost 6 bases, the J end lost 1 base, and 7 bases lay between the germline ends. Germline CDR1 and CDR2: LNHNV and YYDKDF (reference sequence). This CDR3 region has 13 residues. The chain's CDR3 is CATRGSSNQPQHF. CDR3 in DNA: TGTGCCACCAGGGGCTCGAGCAATCAGCCCCAGCATTTT. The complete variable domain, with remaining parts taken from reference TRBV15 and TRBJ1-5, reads DAMVIQNPRYQVTQFGKPVTLSCSQTLNHNVMYWYQQKSSQAPKLLFHYYDKDFNNEADTPDNFQSRRPNTSFCFLDIRSPGLGDTAMYLCATRGSSNQPQHFGDGTRLSIL.

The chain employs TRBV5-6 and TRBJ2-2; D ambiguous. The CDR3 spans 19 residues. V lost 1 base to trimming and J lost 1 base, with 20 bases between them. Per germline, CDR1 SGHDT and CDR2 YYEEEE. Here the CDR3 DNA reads TGTGCCAGCAGCTTGTCATTAGGGTTTTGGGCAGGGAACACCGGGGAGCTGTTTTTT. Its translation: CASSLSLGFWAGNTGELFF. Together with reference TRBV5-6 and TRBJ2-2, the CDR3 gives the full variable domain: DAGVTQSPTHLIKTRGQQVTLRCSPKSGHDTVSWYQQALGQGPQFIFQYYEEEERQRGNFPDRFSGHQFPNYSSELNVNALLLGDSALYLCASSLSLGFWAGNTGELFFGEGSRLTVL.

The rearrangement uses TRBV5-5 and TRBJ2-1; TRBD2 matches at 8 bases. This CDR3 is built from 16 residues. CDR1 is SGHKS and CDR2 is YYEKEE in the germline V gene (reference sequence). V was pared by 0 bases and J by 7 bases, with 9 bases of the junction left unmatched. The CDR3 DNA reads TGTGCCAGCAGCTTGGCCGGGCTAGCGGGCAATAATGAGCAGTTCTTC. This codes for CASSLAGLAGNNEQFF.

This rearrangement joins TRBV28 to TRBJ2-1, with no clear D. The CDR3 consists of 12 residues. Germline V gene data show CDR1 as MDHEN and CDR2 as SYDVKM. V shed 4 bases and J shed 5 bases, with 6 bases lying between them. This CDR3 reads CASSSRNNEQFF. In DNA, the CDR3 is TGTGCCAGCAGTTCCCGTAACAATGAGCAGTTCTTC.

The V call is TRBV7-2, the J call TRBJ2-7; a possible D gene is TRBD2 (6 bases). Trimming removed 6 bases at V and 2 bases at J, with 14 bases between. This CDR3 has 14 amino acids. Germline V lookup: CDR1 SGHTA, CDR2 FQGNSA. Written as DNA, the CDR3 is TGTGCCAGCAGTCCAGGAGGGGAACCCTACGAGCAGTACTTC. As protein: CASSPGGEPYEQYF.

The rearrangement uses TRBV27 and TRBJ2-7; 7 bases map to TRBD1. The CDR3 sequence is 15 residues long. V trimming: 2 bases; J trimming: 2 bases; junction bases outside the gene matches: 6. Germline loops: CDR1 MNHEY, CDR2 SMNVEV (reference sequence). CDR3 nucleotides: TGTGCCAGCAGTTTAGCCGGGACAGCAGCCTACGAGCAGTACTTC. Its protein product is CASSLAGTAAYEQYF.

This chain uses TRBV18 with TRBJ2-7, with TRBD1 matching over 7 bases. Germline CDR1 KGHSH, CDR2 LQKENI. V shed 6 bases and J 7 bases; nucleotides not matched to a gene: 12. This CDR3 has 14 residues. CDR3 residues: CASSLRQGRYEQYF. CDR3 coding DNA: TGTGCCAGCTCTCTAAGACAGGGTCGGTATGAGCAGTACTTC.

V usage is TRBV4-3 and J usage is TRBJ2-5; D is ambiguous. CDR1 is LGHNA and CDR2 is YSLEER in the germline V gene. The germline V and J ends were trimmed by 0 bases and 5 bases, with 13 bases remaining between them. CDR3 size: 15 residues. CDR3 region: CASSQDRAGWETQYF. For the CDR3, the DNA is TGCGCCAGCAGCCAAGATCGGGCAGGCTGGGAGACCCAGTACTTC.

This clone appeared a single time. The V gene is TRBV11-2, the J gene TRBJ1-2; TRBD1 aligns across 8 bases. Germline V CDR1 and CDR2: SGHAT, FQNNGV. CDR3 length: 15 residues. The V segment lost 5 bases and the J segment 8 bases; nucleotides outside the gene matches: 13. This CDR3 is CASSLRLGRGLGYTF. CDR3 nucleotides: TGTGCCAGCAGCCTTCGGTTGGGCAGGGGGCTGGGCTACACCTTC.

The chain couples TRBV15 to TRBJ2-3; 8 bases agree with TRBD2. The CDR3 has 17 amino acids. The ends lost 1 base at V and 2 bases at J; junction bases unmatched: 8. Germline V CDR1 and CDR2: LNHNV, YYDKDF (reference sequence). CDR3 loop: CATSRGPAGGPTDTQYF. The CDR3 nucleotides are TGTGCCACCAGCAGAGGGCCGGCGGGAGGCCCCACAGATACGCAGTATTTT.

The CDR3 is CASSSLAGAAYEQYF. The CDR3 nucleotides read TGTGCCAGCAGCTCACTAGCGGGAGCGGCCTACGAGCAGTACTTC. V and J are TRBV7-9 and TRBJ2-7, with TRBD2 matching over 11 bases. The J segment lost 2 bases and the V segment lost 4 bases, leaving 4 bases of the junction unmatched. Germline values: CDR1 SEHNR, CDR2 FQNEAQ (reference sequence). The CDR3 is 15 amino acids.

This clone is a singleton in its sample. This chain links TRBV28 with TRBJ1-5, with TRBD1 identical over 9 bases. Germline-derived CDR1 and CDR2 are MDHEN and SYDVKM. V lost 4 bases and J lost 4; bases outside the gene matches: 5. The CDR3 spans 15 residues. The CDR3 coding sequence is TGTGCCAGCAGTTCGCCGGGACAGGGAAATCAGCCCCAGCATTTT. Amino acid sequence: CASSSPGQGNQPQHF.

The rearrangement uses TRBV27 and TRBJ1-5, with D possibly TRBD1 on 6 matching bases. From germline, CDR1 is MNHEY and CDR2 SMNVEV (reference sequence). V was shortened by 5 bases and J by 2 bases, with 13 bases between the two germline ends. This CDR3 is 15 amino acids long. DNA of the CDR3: TGTGCCAGCAGTCCAGGGGATACGGGCAATCAGCCCCAGCATTTT. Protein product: CASSPGDTGNQPQHF.

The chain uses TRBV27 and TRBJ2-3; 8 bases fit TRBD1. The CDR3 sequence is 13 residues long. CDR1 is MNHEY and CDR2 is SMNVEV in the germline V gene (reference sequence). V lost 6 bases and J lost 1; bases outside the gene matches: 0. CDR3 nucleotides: TGTGCCAGCAGGGGACAGGGCACAGATACGCAGTATTTT. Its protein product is CASRGQGTDTQYF.